The sequence of this TCR beta chain was determined in a study of response to subunit inactivated influenza vaccine. MiXCR, applied by TCRdb to the RT-PCR reads, yields one record per CDR3 protein. The profile shows over 800,000 distinct CDR3 sequences, around 21% of them singletons. The CDR3 is made up of 15 amino acids. Between the trimmed V and J ends, which lost 4 bases and 6 bases, there was a span of 19 bases. The germline CDR1 and CDR2 sequences are SGHRS and YFSETQ. This sequence originates from a middle-aged man who received an inactivated influenza vaccine. V is TRBV5-1 and J is TRBJ1-1, with D unresolved. The sample here was PBMCs from blood, taken less than 6 days after vaccination. CDR3: CASSPDGRGGAEAFF. CDR3 sequence (DNA): TGCGCCAGCAGCCCCGATGGTCGGGGTGGTGCTGAAGCTTTCTTT.